This TCR beta chain derives from a study of cytomegalovirus exposure and HLA in healthy donors. This CDR3 has 12 residues. Germline V gives CDR1 LNHDA, CDR2 SQIVND (reference sequence). The V end lost 5 bases, the J end lost 7 bases, and 8 bases lay between the germline ends. Comments on this clone: Its target is unknown.

60 Vbeta and 13 Jbeta primers were used in PCR. Assay: immunoSEQ multiplex PCR; the TCRdb copy retains only in-frame clones and omits some. In the table there are about 200,000 clones, 65% to 85% of which are singletons. Whole-study results and caveats: Later examination showed HLA-associated TCR beta chains had greater clonal expansion than equally common others.

The origin of this receptor is a man younger than 40 in good health and CMV-seronegative. The rearrangement links TRBV19 to TRBJ2-2; D may be TRBD2 (6 bases). The specimen was PBMCs. The CDR3 region is CASSAEGGELFF. In nucleotides, the CDR3 is TGTGCCAGTAGTGCGGAGGGCGGGGAGCTGTTTTTT. Full variable domain (remainder filled in from reference TRBV19 and TRBJ2-2): DGGITQSPKYLFRKEGQNVTLSCEQNLNHDAMYWYRQDPGQGLRLIYYSQIVNDFQKGDIAEGYSVSREKKESFPLTVTSAQKNPTAFYLCASSAEGGELFFGEGSRLTVL.